This passage covers 9 T cell receptor beta chains from one sample sequenced in a study of T cells in Graves' hyperthyroidism and ophthalmopathy. The investigators amplified TCR beta CDR3 regions from RNA transcripts. The TCR CDR3 first-round RT-PCR relied on the HTBI primer set. TCRdb independently ran MiXCR on the multiplex PCR reads; one entry per CDR3 protein. The repertoire holds about 130,000 distinct CDR3 sequences, with 22% as singletons. Sequencing was carried out using blood. These receptors were obtained from a woman aged 50 to 60 with Graves' hyperthyroidism that later progressed to Graves' ophthalmopathy.

This clonotype was seen a handful of times. J is TRBJ2-3 and V is TRBV3-1, with 9 bases fitting TRBD2. The CDR3 runs 17 residues. V shed 2 bases, J shed 4 bases, and the junction held 10 bases outside the gene matches. Germline lookup yields CDR1 LGHDT and CDR2 YNNKEL (reference sequence). The CDR3 DNA follows: TGTGCCAGCAGCCAAAATGGGGCGGGAGGGGGTCCAGATACGCAGTATTTT. Residues: CASSQNGAGGGPDTQYF.

This clonotype has more than one count but fewer than ten. This chain uses TRBV28 with TRBJ2-2, with TRBD2 identical over 8 bases. The CDR3 loop spans 15 amino acids. The V gene's germline CDR1 is MDHEN and CDR2 SYDVKM. Germline trimming cut 4 bases from V and 7 bases from J; bases unmatched to any gene: 8. CDR3 residues: CASSSRGGAGGELFF. In DNA form, the CDR3 reads TGTGCCAGCAGTTCCCGGGGGGGCGCCGGCGGGGAGCTGTTTTTT.

This clonotype was observed at least ten times. The chain has TRBV12-3 or TRBV12-4 and TRBJ2-3, with 9 bases that match TRBD2. The J segment lost 5 bases and the V segment lost 6 bases, leaving 6 bases of the junction unmatched. The CDR3 length is 14 residues. The CDR3 sequence: CASSRGGGGDTQYF. For the CDR3, the DNA is TGTGCCAGCAGCCGAGGCGGGGGGGGAGATACGCAGTATTTT.

V is TRBV7-3 and J is TRBJ2-5; D not resolved. V was shortened by 2 bases and J by 2 bases, with 21 bases between the two germline ends. CDR1 and CDR2 (germline): SGHTA, FQGTGA. This CDR3 spans 18 amino acids. The CDR3: CASSLPNEFPDTQETQYF. The DNA of the CDR3 is TGTGCCAGCAGCTTACCCAACGAATTCCCCGATACTCAAGAGACCCAGTACTTC.

This clonotype was seen ten or more times. J is TRBJ1-1 and V is TRBV18; the D is unclear. V gave up 3 bases and J gave up 0 bases, with 5 bases separating them. The CDR3 sequence is 13 residues long. In germline, CDR1 is KGHSH, CDR2 LQKENI. This CDR3 is CASSPGMNTEAFF. The CDR3 DNA reads TGTGCCAGCTCACCCGGGATGAACACTGAAGCTTTCTTT.

This clonotype was counted between two and nine times. The rearrangement joins TRBV20-1 to TRBJ1-3; D gene ambiguous. V lost 6 bases and J 4 bases, leaving 7 bases between the germline ends. CDR3 length: 11 amino acids. CDR1 is DFQATT and CDR2 is SNEGSKA in the germline V gene (reference sequence). The CDR3 nucleotides are TGCAGTGCGCTCAGAGGAAACACCATATATTTT. Encoded protein: CSALRGNTIYF.

This clonotype was seen at least ten times. The chain joins TRBV20-1 to TRBJ2-6; maybe TRBD2 (6 bases). Germline V CDR1 and CDR2: DFQATT, SNEGSKA (reference sequence). Deletions cut 6 bases from V and 0 bases from J, with 15 bases between. The CDR3 has 16 amino acids. CDR3 nucleotide sequence: TGCAGTGCGATTACTAGCCCTATCTCTGGGGCCAACGTCCTGACTTTC. This sequence encodes CSAITSPISGANVLTF.

The table lists this clonotype with many counts. This sequence joins TRBV2 and TRBJ1-6, with TRBD1 as a possible D gene (6 bases). CDR3 length: 13 residues. The V gene's germline CDR1 is SNHLY and CDR2 FYNNEI. Between the trimmed V and J ends, which lost 11 bases and 5 bases, there was a span of 13 bases. Here the CDR3 DNA reads TGTGCCGGGGGCGACACCGATAATTCACCCCTCCACTTT. Protein product: CAGGDTDNSPLHF.

This clonotype was seen repeatedly, ten times or more. The chain uses TRBV27 and TRBJ2-1, with TRBD2 matching 11 bases. The V gene end was trimmed by 1 base and the J gene end by 6 bases; junction bases not matched to a gene: 5. CDR1 and CDR2 (germline): MNHEY, SMNVEV (reference sequence). The CDR3 contains 16 residues. This CDR3 is CASSLFPGLAANEQFF. CDR3 DNA sequence: TGTGCCAGCAGTTTATTTCCGGGACTAGCGGCCAATGAGCAGTTCTTC.